This T cell receptor beta chain was sequenced for a study of T-cell memory formation after mild COVID-19 (dated by TCRdb to the early 2020s). About the full investigation: TCR sequence clusters from the two donors were found to be largely donor specific. In two donors, T-cell clones that expanded and contracted after mild COVID-19 were followed by sequencing TCRalpha and TCRbeta repertoires longitudinally. Two young, previously healthy adult volunteers made up the cohort, one male and one female.

What the research found in general, with its limitations: Contracting CD4+ clones were found mainly in CM and EM memory subsets, while CD8+ clones were enriched in EMRA. Some responding clones were detected in pre-infection memory, which suggested that pre-existing cross-reactive memory T cells had joined the SARS-CoV-2 response. Only a couple of mild cases were covered in the study, and larger cohorts including severe cases with pre-infection samples were considered necessary. Balanced CD4/CD8 phenotypes were observed for clones contracting from day 15 to 85, whereas a bias towards CD4+ was observed for a second wave of clones expanding from day 15 to 37. SARS-CoV-2 specificity was not confirmed for the second-wave clones peaking on day 37.

Instrument on record: Illumina NovaSeq 6000. TCRalpha and TCRbeta cDNA libraries were built by 5'RACE with constant-segment primers, adding sample barcodes and unique molecular identifiers. RNA was extracted from every sample with Trizol reagent. Library amplification was performed in two PCR steps, and a second sample barcode and Illumina TruSeq adapters were introduced in the second step. Sequencing of libraries was performed on an Illumina NovaSeq with 2 x 150 bp paired-end reads. On the study's bioinformatics: Demultiplexing of reads and collapsing into UMI-guided consensus sequences were performed with migec v1.2.7. Using mixcr v2.1.11, the UMI consensuses were aligned to TRA and TRB V and J templates and assembled into clonotypes. A clonotype was counted as expanded or contracted only when both edgeR and NoisET called the clonotype significant, with the noise models trained on biological replicates. For edgeR calls, the cutoffs were a false discovery rate-adjusted p below 0.01 and a log2 fold-change threshold of 1. As an exploratory analysis of dynamics, max-normalized trajectories of the 1000 most abundant clonotypes were examined by PCA with hierarchical clustering. Separately sequenced CD4+ and CD8+ repertoires were used to assign the CD4 or CD8 phenotype of responding clones. The public reads were quality trimmed at Q25 with fastp and then assembled into clones with MiXCR by TCRdb, keeping productive beta chains. A single entry per CDR3 protein holds the most common genes and DNA from its merged rows. What appears here as the V and J calls and clone size reflects TCRdb's work, not the paper's. For this sample there are approximately 51,000 distinct CDR3 sequences; 9.3% appear just once. The ten top clones hold 12% of the sample.

Including cysteine and phenylalanine, the CDR3 has 17 amino acids. Only the CDR3 region is kept as DNA, spanning 51 bases read in frame from base 1. Clipping removes 6 bases from V and 9 bases from J, with 18 as the unmatched junction base count. As encoded in the germline V gene, CDR1 is LGHNT while CDR2 is FRNRAP. This clonotype showed up just a few times. The antigen it binds to is not known. The sample holds no much larger clone one base away, and base qualities are not on file. PBMCs were isolated by Ficoll-Paque density gradient centrifugation. This receptor was obtained from an adult woman who had mild COVID-19 (a few samples of this study predate the infection). The sample titles of this study are shuffled in the database, so cell type and time point are left out; the donor was told from shared clones. The chain links TRBV12-5 with TRBJ2-1; 9 central nucleotides agree with TRBD2. Material for sequencing was PBMCs or a T cell subset sorted from them (not recorded which). The CDR3 reads CASGTSLSSGRTAEQFF. At the DNA level, the sequence is TGTGCTAGTGGCACCTCTTTGAGTAGCGGGAGAACAGCTGAGCAGTTCTTC.